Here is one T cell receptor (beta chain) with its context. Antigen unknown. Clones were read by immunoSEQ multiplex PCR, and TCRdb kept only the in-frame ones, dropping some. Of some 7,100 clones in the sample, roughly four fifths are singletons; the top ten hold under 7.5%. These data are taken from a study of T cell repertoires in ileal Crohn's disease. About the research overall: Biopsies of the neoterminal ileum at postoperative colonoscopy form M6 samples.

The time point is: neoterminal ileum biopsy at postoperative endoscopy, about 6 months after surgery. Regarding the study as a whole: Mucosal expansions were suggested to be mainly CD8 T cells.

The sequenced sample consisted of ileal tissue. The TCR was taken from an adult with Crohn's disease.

The CDR3 sequence: CASSRTPTSGPYEQYF. The CDR3 nucleotides are TGTGCCAGCAGCCGCACTCCGACTAGCGGACCCTACGAGCAGTACTTC. This chain links TRBV4-2 with TRBJ2-7; 9 positions agree with TRBD2. Germline CDR1 is LGHNA and CDR2 is YNFKEQ. The CDR3 is made up of 16 amino acids. V gave up 4 bases and J gave up 2 bases; unmatched junction bases: 9.